This T cell receptor (beta chain) was recovered during a study of glioma-infiltrating T cells. Study-wide points: Very few CDR3 sequences were shared between tissue and blood. Non-neoplastic patients had below-expected tissue-blood divergence, while all gliomas exceeded expectation.

CDR3 length: 15 amino acids. Germline CDR1 is LGHNA and CDR2 is YSLEER. Using RNA template, CDR3s of TCR alpha and beta were amplified with iRepertoire arm-PCR. For one-step reverse transcription and amplification, about 85-400 ng of tissue mRNA or PBMC total RNA was used. From the multiplex PCR reads, TCRdb called clonotypes with MiXCR, one entry per CDR3 protein. This table has some 190,000 distinct CDR3 sequences, 32% appearing once. About this clonotype itself: The antigen is undetermined. An end of the junction does not agree with germline; a read error may underlie this.

The chain combines TRBV4-3 with TRBJ1-5; D unresolved. Sequenced input: glioma tissue, nonneoplastic brain tissue, or PBMCs (not recorded which). The TCR comes from a human donor with low-grade glioma or glioblastoma, undergoing nonglioma brain surgery, or in good health (not recorded which). CDR3 coding DNA: TGCGCCAGAAGCCAAGACGATGGGGTCGATCAGCCCCAGCATTTT. Translation: CARSQDDGVDQPQHF.